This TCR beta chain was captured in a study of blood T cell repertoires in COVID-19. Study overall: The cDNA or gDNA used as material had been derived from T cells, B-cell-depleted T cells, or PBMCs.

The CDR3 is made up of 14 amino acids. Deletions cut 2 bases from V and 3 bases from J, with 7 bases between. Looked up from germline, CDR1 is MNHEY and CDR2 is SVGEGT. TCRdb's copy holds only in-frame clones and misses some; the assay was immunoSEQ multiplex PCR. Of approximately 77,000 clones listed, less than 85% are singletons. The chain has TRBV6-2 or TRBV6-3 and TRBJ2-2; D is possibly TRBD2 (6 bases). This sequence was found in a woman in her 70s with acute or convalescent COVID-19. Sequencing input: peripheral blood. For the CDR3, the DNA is TGTGCCAGCAGTTACGCTAGCGACACCGGGGAGCTGTTTTTT. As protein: CASSYASDTGELFF.